This T cell receptor (beta chain) was identified during a study of blood T cell repertoires in COVID-19. The wider study: COVID-19 samples, acute and convalescent, were from the United States, Italy and Spain. PBMCs, B-cell-depleted T cells, or T cells were the source of the cDNA or gDNA that made up the material.

The CDR3 runs to 15 residues. V was clipped by 3 bases and J by 2 bases; unmatched bases: 10. Germline assignment: CDR1 DFQATT and CDR2 SNEGSKA (reference sequence). Seattle patients were enrolled while actively infected and followed longitudinally. As originally analysed: Quantification of nucleated cells was approximated via reference gene primer amplification. The method was immunoSEQ multiplex PCR; TCRdb's version includes in-frame clones alone and lacks a portion of them. V and J calls and clone size are as listed in that table; D and trimming were resolved from the DNA. The sample holds over 35,000 clones, roughly 85% seen once.

V usage is TRBV20-1 and J usage is TRBJ2-7; 7 nucleotides agree with TRBD2. This sequence was found in a woman older than 75 with COVID-19, enrolled during active disease. The specimen sequenced was peripheral blood. The chain's CDR3 is CSASFSSSGTYEQYF. In DNA, the CDR3 is TGCAGTGCTAGTTTTTCGTCTAGCGGAACCTACGAGCAGTACTTC.